The entry below gives a single TCR beta chain sequence along with its context. As yet, its antigen is unknown. Individuals having autoimmune disease history or systemic immunosuppression were not enrolled. V lost 1 base to trimming and J lost 4 bases, with 8 bases between them. Germline assignment: CDR1 SGHRS and CDR2 YFSETQ. The CDR3 runs 14 residues. This entry is derived from a study of OX40 agonist ivuxolimab in advanced cancers. The wider study: The dose of intravenous ivuxolimab that patients received every 2 weeks ranged from 0.01 to 10 mg/kg. Study-level results: The specificity for antigen of the expanded peripheral T cells was not determined.

The table came from immunoSEQ multiplex PCR; TCRdb's copy has only in-frame clones and leaves some out. The sample carries 80,000 to 95,000 clones, approximately 91% recorded once. This material consisted of CD4+ or CD8+ T cells sorted from blood, taken in a trial of the OX40 agonist ivuxolimab. This TCR came from an adult with an advanced solid tumor such as melanoma, head and neck, liver or kidney cancer. This chain uses TRBV5-1 with TRBJ1-4; D is possibly TRBD1 (6 bases). CDR3 residues: CASSLSGVNEKLFF. In nucleotides, the CDR3 is TGCGCCAGCAGCTTGTCAGGGGTTAATGAAAAACTGTTTTTT.